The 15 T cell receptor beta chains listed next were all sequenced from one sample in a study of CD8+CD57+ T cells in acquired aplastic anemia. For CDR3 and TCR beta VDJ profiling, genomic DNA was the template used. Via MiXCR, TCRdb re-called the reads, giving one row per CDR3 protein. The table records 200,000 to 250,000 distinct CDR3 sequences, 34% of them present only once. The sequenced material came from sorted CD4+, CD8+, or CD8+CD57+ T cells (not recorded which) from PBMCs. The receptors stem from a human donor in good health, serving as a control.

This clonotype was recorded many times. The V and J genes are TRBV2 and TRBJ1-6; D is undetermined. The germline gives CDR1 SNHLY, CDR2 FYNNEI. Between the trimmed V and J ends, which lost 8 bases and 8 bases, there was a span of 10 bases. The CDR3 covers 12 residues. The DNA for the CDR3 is TGTGCCAGCGAGGCAGGCCATTCACCCCTCCACTTT. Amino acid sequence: CASEAGHSPLHF.

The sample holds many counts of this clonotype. The CDR3 DNA reads as TGTGCCAGCAGTTACGACGGGTTCGGCTCCTACGAGCAGTACTTC. It specifies CASSYDGFGSYEQYF. The chain employs TRBV6-6 and TRBJ2-7; unclear D gene. CDR1 and CDR2 (germline): MNHNY, SVGAGI (reference sequence). Between the trimmed V and J ends, which lost 2 bases and 0 bases, there was a span of 11 bases. The CDR3 is made up of 15 amino acids.

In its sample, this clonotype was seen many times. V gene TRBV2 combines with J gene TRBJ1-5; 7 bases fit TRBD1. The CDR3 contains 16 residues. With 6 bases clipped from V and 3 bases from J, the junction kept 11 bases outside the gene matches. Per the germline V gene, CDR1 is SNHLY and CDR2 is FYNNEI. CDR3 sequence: CASSSFSGQLNQPQHF. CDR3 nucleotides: TGTGCCAGCAGCTCTTTTTCGGGACAGCTCAATCAGCCCCAGCATTTT.

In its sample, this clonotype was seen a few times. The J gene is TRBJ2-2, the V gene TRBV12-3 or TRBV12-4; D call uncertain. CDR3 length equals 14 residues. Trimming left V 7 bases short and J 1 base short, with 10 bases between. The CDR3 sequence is CASIMDGNTGELFF. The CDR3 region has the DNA TGTGCCAGCATCATGGACGGGAACACCGGGGAGCTGTTTTTT.

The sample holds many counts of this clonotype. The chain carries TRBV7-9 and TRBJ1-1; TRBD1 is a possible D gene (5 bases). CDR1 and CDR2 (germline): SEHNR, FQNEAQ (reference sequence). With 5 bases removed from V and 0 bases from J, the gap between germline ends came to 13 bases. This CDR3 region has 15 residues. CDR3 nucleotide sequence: TGTGCCAGCAGCACGAAGGGGTTAGTGAACACTGAAGCTTTCTTT. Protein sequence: CASSTKGLVNTEAFF.

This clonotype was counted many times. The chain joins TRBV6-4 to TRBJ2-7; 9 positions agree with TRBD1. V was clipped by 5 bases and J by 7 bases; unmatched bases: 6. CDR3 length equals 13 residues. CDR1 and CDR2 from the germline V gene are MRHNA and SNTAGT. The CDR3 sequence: CASSRNRGLEQYF. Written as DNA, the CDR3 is TGTGCCAGCAGTCGGAACAGGGGGCTGGAGCAGTACTTC.

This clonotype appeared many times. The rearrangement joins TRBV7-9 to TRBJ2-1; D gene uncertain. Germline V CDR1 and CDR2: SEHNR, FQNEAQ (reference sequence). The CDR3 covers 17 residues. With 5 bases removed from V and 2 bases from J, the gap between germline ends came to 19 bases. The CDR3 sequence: CASSPPWPESPYNEQFF. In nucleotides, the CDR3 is TGTGCCAGCAGCCCACCGTGGCCCGAATCGCCCTACAATGAGCAGTTCTTC.

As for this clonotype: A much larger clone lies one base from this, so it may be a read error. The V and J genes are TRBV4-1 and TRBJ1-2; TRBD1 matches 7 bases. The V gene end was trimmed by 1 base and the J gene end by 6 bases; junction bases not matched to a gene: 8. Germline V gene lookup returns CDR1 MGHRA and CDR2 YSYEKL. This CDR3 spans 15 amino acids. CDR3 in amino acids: CASSQGGQAPNGYTF. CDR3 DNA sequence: TGCGCCAGCAGCCAAGGTGGACAGGCCCCCAATGGCTACACCTTC.

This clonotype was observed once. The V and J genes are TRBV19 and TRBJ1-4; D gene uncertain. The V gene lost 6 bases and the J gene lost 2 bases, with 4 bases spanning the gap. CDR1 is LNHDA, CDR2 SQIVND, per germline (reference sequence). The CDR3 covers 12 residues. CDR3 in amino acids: CASRQTNEKLFF. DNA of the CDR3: TGTGCCAGTAGACAGACTAATGAAAAACTGTTTTTT.

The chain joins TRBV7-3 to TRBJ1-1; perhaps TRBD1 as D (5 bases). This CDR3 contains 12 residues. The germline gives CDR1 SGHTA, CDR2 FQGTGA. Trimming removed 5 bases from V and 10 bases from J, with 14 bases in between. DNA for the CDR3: TGTGCCAGCAGCCCAGGCAACAGGCCAGCTTTCTTT. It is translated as CASSPGNRPAFF.

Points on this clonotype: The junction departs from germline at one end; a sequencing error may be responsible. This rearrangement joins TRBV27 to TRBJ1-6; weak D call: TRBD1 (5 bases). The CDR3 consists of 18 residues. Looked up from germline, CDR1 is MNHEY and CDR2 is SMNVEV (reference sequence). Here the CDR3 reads CASSFFHRGDVSNSPLHF. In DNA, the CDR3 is TGTGCCAGCAGTTTTTTTCATCGAGGGGATGTTAGTAATTCACCCCTTCACTTT.

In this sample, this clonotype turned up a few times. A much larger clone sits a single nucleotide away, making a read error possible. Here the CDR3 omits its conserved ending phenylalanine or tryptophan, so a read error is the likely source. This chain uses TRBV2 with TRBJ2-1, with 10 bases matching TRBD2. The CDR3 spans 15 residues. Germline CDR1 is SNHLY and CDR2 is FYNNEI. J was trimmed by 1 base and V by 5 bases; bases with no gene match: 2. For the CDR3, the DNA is TGTGCCAGCAGTCGTAGCGGGGGGTCCTACAATGAGCAGTTCTTA. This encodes CASSRSGGSYNEQFL.

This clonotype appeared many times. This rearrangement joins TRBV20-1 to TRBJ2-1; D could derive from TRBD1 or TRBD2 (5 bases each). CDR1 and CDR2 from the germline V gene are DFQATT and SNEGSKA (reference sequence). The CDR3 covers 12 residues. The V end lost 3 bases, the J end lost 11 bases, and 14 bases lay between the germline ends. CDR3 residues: CSASRMGDQQFF. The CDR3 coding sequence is TGCAGTGCTAGTCGGATGGGGGACCAGCAGTTCTTC.

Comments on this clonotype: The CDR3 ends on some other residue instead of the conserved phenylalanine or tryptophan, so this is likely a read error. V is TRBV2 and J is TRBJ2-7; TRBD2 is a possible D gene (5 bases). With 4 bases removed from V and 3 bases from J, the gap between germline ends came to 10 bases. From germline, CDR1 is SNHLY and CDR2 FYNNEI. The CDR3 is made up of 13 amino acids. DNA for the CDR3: TGTGCCAGCAGTGGTTCGGGAAACTACGAGCAGTACATC. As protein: CASSGSGNYEQYI.

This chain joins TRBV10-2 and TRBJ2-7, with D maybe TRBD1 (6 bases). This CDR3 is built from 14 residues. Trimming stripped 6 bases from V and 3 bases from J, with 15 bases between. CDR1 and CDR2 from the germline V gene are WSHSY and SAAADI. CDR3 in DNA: TGCGCCAGCAGCGGGACAATGGGGGACTACGAGCAGTACTTC. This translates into CASSGTMGDYEQYF.